These T cell receptor beta chains were read from a single sample in a study of lymphopenia after photon versus proton radiotherapy. TCRdb's table, derived via immunoSEQ multiplex PCR, lists solely in-frame clones and lacks some. The sample holds over 30,000 clones, over 70% seen once. The sequenced sample was peripheral blood, obtained from a patient treated with proton-based radiotherapy. The receptors here all came from a woman aged 65 to 85 with pancreatic cancer. Both conserved end residues are trimmed from each CDR3. Each record gives: J gene, V gene, CDR3 protein.

TRBJ1-2,TRBV30,AWADSSYGYT
TRBJ1-1,TRBV7-3,ASSLSKGSTEAF
TRBJ2-3,TRBV21-1,ASSSRTGPDTQY
TRBJ2-5,TRBV5-4,ASSPDPLGGETQY
TRBJ2-1,TRBV4-3,ASSQDRQGLNNEQF
TRBJ2-1,TRBV7-9,ASSLRGTGDNEQF
TRBJ2-5,TRBV19,ASPPKLGREGQETQY
TRBJ2-7,TRBV30,AWMRGGSSYEQY
TRBJ2-5,TRBV7-9,ASSRLAGGQGETQY
TRBJ1-2,TRBV19,ASIRADRANYGYT
TRBJ2-7,TRBV11-1,ASSLGDGGASYEQY
TRBJ2-3,TRBV5-8,ASSLIGVFADTQY
TRBJ2-1,TRBV5-6,ASSLPFEQF